One T cell receptor (beta chain) is described in this entry. Only in-frame clones appear in the TCRdb table, and some are missing; sequencing was by immunoSEQ multiplex PCR. The table lists under 100,000 clones, around 85% of them singletons. This sample stems from a study of glioma-infiltrating T cells after dendritic cell vaccination. The CDR3 totals 16 residues. Trimming took 1 base from V and 11 from J; bases not matched to a gene: 8. Germline V lookup: CDR1 LGHNA, CDR2 YSLEER. The chain links TRBV4-3 to TRBJ2-1, with 13 bases that match TRBD2. This sample comprised blood, obtained before dendritic cell vaccination. The TCR was taken from a human donor with glioblastoma. The DNA for the CDR3 is TGCGCCAGCAGCCAAGCGGGTGGACTAGCGGGAGAGAAGCAGTTCTTC. Translated, it gives CASSQAGGLAGEKQFF.